This T cell receptor beta chain was sequenced during a study of blood T cell repertoires in COVID-19. At the level of the study: Acute-phase and convalescent COVID-19 samples originated in the United States, Italy and Spain.

V lost 2 bases and J lost 3, with 13 bases in between. This CDR3 is built from 15 residues. CDR1 is KGHSH, CDR2 LQKENI, per germline. The repertoire was sequenced with immunoSEQ multiplex PCR; TCRdb's copy has only in-frame clones and lacks some. Seen here are under 300,000 clones, approximately 85% observed once, and the top ten hold roughly an eighth. The sequencing sample was made of peripheral blood. The TCR comes from a man aged 80 or over with acute or convalescent COVID-19. The chain recombines TRBV18 with TRBJ1-2; D gene unclear. CDR3 amino acids: CASSPWELGDYGYTF. CDR3 nucleotides: TGTGCCAGCTCACCATGGGAACTCGGGGACTATGGCTACACCTTC.